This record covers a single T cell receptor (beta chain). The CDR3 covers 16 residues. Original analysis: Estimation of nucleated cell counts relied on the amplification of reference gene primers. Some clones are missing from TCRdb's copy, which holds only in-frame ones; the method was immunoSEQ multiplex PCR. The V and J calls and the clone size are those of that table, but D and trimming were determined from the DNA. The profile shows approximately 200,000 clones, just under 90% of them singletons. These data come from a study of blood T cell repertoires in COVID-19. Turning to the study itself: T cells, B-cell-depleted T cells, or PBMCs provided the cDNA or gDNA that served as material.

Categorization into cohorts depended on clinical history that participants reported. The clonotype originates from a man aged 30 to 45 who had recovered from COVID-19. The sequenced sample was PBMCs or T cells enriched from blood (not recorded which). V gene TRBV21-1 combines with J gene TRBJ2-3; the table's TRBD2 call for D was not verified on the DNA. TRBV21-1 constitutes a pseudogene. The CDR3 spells CASSKGESESTDTQYF. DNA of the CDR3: TGTGCCAGCAGCAAAGGAGAGAGCGAGAGCACAGATACGCAGTATTTT.